A selection of T cell receptor beta chains follows, all from one sample in a study of T cell repertoires in cytomegalovirus infection. These receptors' targets are unknown. Via MiXCR, TCRdb re-called the reads, giving one row per CDR3 protein. The sample holds 700,000 to 850,000 distinct CDR3 sequences; less than 35% are singletons and the top ten take approximately 13%. The specimen comprised cultured CD8+ T cells from PBMCs, sampled from culture after CMV antigen stimulation. These receptors all come from a human donor in good health (CMV status not recorded). Some clones in this sample may be carry-over from other donors' samples. Each CDR3 is given with its conserved first and last residue. A D gene is named only where the DNA matches it firmly. The size entry is marked missing in some rows and otherwise reads once, few, many or a size class.

TRBV10-3,NA,NA,TRBJ2-2,CAISYVGELFF,TGTGCCATCAGTTACGTGGGGGAGCTGTTTTTT
TRBV7-8,NA,TRBD2,TRBJ2-1,CASSLPLAGAENEQFF,TGTGCCAGCAGCCTCCCTCTAGCGGGGGCCGAGAATGAGCAGTTCTTC
TRBV12-3/TRBV12-4,few,NA,TRBJ1-1,CASSFTAKQHTEAFF,TGTGCCAGCAGTTTTACCGCCAAACAACACACTGAAGCTTTCTTT
TRBV6-1,NA,TRBD1,TRBJ1-5,CASGKKGASNQPQHF,TGTGCCAGCGGAAAGAAGGGGGCGAGCAATCAGCCCCAGCATTTT
TRBV19,once,NA,TRBJ2-1,CASSIRDSGRHEQFF,TGTGCCAGTAGTATACGAGACAGCGGGCGGCATGAGCAGTTCTTC
TRBV6-5,few,NA,TRBJ2-2,CASSYLGSFISSGELFF,TGTGCCAGCAGTTACTTGGGCAGTTTTATATCGTCCGGGGAGCTGTTTTTT
TRBV4-1,NA,NA,TRBJ1-2,CASSQVPPYGYTF,TGCGCCAGCAGCCAAGTCCCGCCCTATGGCTACACCTTC
TRBV4-3,NA,NA,TRBJ1-1,CASSQDKRGSTEAFF,TGCGCCAGCAGCCAGGACAAGAGAGGAAGTACTGAAGCTTTCTTT
TRBV4-1,NA,TRBD1,TRBJ2-7,CASSQEKPGQGYEQYF,TGCGCCAGCAGCCAAGAAAAACCGGGACAGGGGTACGAGCAGTACTTC
TRBV6-5,NA,TRBD2,TRBJ2-3,CASSATSATDTQYF,TGTGCCAGCAGTGCGACTAGCGCCACAGATACGCAGTATTTT
TRBV12-3/TRBV12-4,NA,NA,TRBJ1-5,CASSLAGSRAYQPQHF,TGTGCCAGCAGTTTAGCTGGTTCGAGGGCTTATCAGCCCCAGCATTTT
TRBV25-1,few,TRBD1,TRBJ1-4,CASSHDRANEKLFF,TGTGCCAGCAGTCACGACAGGGCTAATGAAAAACTGTTTTTT
TRBV7-8,many,TRBD2,TRBJ2-3,CASSFWAGGSTDTQYF,TGTGCCAGCAGCTTTTGGGCGGGGGGAAGCACAGATACGCAGTATTTT
TRBV7-6,NA,TRBD2,TRBJ2-5,CASSLNHPGGEETQYF,TGTGCCAGCAGCTTAAATCACCCGGGGGGAGAAGAGACCCAGTACTTC
TRBV12-3/TRBV12-4,NA,NA,TRBJ1-2,CASSLGRRGPYGYTF,TGTGCCAGCAGCTTAGGTCGCAGAGGGCCCTATGGCTACACCTTC
TRBV5-5,NA,NA,TRBJ1-3,CASSQPNKGNSGNTIYF,TGTGCCAGCAGCCAGCCAAATAAGGGCAATTCTGGAAACACCATATATTTT
TRBV3-1,many,NA,TRBJ2-3,CASSQDRLLFSTDTQYF,TGTGCCAGCAGCCAAGATCGTCTGCTCTTTAGCACAGATACGCAGTATTTT
TRBV27,NA,NA,TRBJ2-2,CASTFGTNTGELFF,TGTGCCAGCACCTTCGGCACGAACACCGGGGAGCTGTTTTTT
TRBV5-6,NA,NA,TRBJ1-1,CASSKSQGRGAEAFF,TGTGCCAGCAGCAAATCCCAGGGGCGAGGCGCTGAAGCTTTCTTT
TRBV6-5,many,NA,TRBJ2-3,CASSPRPRSTDTQYF,TGTGCCAGCAGTCCCAGGCCTCGGAGCACAGATACGCAGTATTTT
TRBV7-8,few,TRBD1,TRBJ2-1,CASRWTGGVGNEQFF,TGTGCCAGCAGGTGGACAGGGGGCGTAGGCAATGAGCAGTTCTTC
TRBV28,NA,NA,TRBJ2-4,CASSSEISLGVGTNIQYF,TGTGCCAGCAGTTCCGAAATATCCCTCGGTGTCGGTACAAACATTCAGTACTTC
TRBV12-3/TRBV12-4,NA,NA,TRBJ1-1,CASIGTEANTEAFF,TGTGCCAGCATCGGAACGGAGGCCAACACTGAAGCTTTCTTT
TRBV27,NA,TRBD2,TRBJ2-2,CASTPGTSGTGELFF,TGTGCCAGCACCCCCGGGACTAGCGGGACCGGGGAGCTGTTTTTT
TRBV20-1,NA,TRBD1,TRBJ2-2,CSARWSGGNTGELFF,TGCAGTGCTAGATGGTCAGGGGGAAACACCGGGGAGCTGTTTTTT
TRBV14,NA,NA,TRBJ2-3,CARSPISAGTDTQYF,TGTGCCAGGAGCCCCATATCCGCAGGCACAGATACGCAGTATTTT
TRBV2,NA,TRBD2,TRBJ2-3,CAARLAGDLSTDTQYF,TGTGCCGCCCGACTAGCGGGGGACTTAAGCACAGATACGCAGTATTTT
TRBV7-2,many,NA,TRBJ1-1,CASSQRFATMNTEAFF,TGTGCCAGCAGCCAGAGGTTCGCAACCATGAACACTGAAGCTTTCTTT
TRBV9,NA,TRBD1,TRBJ2-3,CASSVDDRATDTQYF,TGTGCCAGCAGCGTAGATGACAGGGCCACAGATACGCAGTATTTT
TRBV4-2,NA,TRBD2,TRBJ2-7,CASSHTSPGLANEQYF,TGTGCCAGCAGCCATACCTCCCCGGGACTAGCGAACGAGCAGTACTTC
TRBV4-1,few,NA,TRBJ2-5,CASSQDYRDRVWETQYF,TGCGCCAGCAGCCAAGATTACCGAGACCGAGTTTGGGAGACCCAGTACTTC
TRBV4-2,NA,NA,TRBJ1-2,CASSRRKDLYGYTF,TGTGCCAGCAGCCGGAGGAAAGATCTCTATGGCTACACCTTC
TRBV7-1,NA,TRBD1,TRBJ1-2,CASSGQGEGYTF,TGTGCCAGCAGCGGACAGGGGGAAGGCTACACCTTC
TRBV7-9,few,NA,TRBJ1-2,CASSSGSLDGYTF,TGTGCCAGCAGCTCGGGCAGCTTGGATGGCTACACCTTC
TRBV29-1,NA,NA,TRBJ2-1,CSVEDARSSEYYNEQFF,TGCAGCGTTGAAGACGCCCGGTCCAGCGAGTACTACAATGAGCAGTTCTTC
TRBV7-9,NA,NA,TRBJ2-7,CASRDRYSYEQYF,TGTGCCAGCAGAGACAGGTACTCCTACGAGCAGTACTTC
TRBV11-2,NA,NA,TRBJ2-5,CASSLDLGVWETQYF,TGTGCCAGCAGCTTAGATCTGGGGGTCTGGGAGACCCAGTACTTC
TRBV28,few,TRBD2,TRBJ2-5,CASSITSGGLEETQYF,TGTGCCAGCAGTATCACTAGCGGGGGGTTAGAAGAGACCCAGTACTTC
TRBV29-1,NA,NA,TRBJ1-2,CSVLSGPASGTF,TGCAGCGTTCTTTCGGGACCGGCGAGTGGCACCTTC
TRBV6-1,NA,TRBD1,TRBJ1-1,CASSPPTGTAKADTEAFF,TGTGCCAGCAGTCCCCCGACCGGGACAGCCAAAGCGGACACTGAAGCTTTCTTT
TRBV6-1,few,TRBD1,TRBJ1-2,CASSVRGGEGYTF,TGTGCCAGCAGTGTCAGGGGGGGCGAGGGCTACACCTTC
TRBV6-5,NA,NA,TRBJ1-2,CASTEGSSGYTF,TGTGCCAGCACCGAGGGGTCTTCTGGCTACACCTTC
TRBV6-4,few,NA,TRBJ2-3,CASSDSQGTDTQYF,TGTGCCAGCAGTGACTCACAGGGCACAGATACGCAGTATTTT
TRBV20-1,few,NA,TRBJ2-1,CSARGPGYNEQFF,TGCAGTGCTAGAGGCCCGGGGTACAATGAGCAGTTCTTC
TRBV25-1,few,NA,TRBJ2-2,CATSLVWPGELFF,TGTGCCACCTCACTGGTGTGGCCTGGGGAGCTGTTTTTT